This is a list of T cell receptor beta chains from one sample in a study of tumor-infiltrating lymphocytes in localized non-small cell lung cancer. Profiling relied on immunoSEQ multiplex PCR, and the TCRdb table lists in-frame clones only, not all of them. The table includes 20,000 or so clones, around 67% detected once. The specimen was lung tumor tissue. These receptors were taken from a human donor with non-small cell lung cancer. Each CDR3 is given with its conserved first and last residue. A D gene is named only where the DNA matches it firmly. Rows give clone size only sometimes, using once, few, many, or a class for an expanded clone.

CDR3nt: TGTGCCAGCAGCCAGGGACAGCTCTACGAGCAGTACTTC
CDR3aa: CASSQGQLYEQYF
len: 13
j_gene: TRBJ2-7
d_gene: TRBD1
abundance: few
v_gene: TRBV7-9

CDR3nt: TGTGCCAGCAGCTTAGGGGCTAGCGGGGGGGCGAACATTCAGTACTTC
CDR3aa: CASSLGASGGANIQYF
len: 16
j_gene: TRBJ2-4
d_gene: TRBD2
abundance: NA
v_gene: TRBV7-2

CDR3nt: TGTGCCACCAGCAGTGGACAGCAGCTGGGTAATGAAAAACTGTTTTTT
CDR3aa: CATSSGQQLGNEKLFF
len: 16
j_gene: TRBJ1-4
d_gene: NA
abundance: once
v_gene: TRBV15

CDR3nt: TGTGCCTGCAGAAGGGCAGTTAACACTGAAGCTTTCTTT
CDR3aa: CACRRAVNTEAFF
len: 13
j_gene: TRBJ1-1
d_gene: NA
abundance: NA
v_gene: TRBV6-1

CDR3nt: TGTGCCAGCAGTTTGACACCGAACTATGGCTACACCTTC
CDR3aa: CASSLTPNYGYTF
len: 13
j_gene: TRBJ1-2
d_gene: NA
abundance: NA
v_gene: TRBV28

CDR3nt: TGCGCCAGCAGCTTTCTGGGGGCGGATGGCTACACCTTC
CDR3aa: CASSFLGADGYTF
len: 13
j_gene: TRBJ1-2
d_gene: NA
abundance: NA
v_gene: TRBV5-1

CDR3nt: TGTGCCAGCAGCACCGGACAGGGACGCAAGAATGAGCAGTTCTTC
CDR3aa: CASSTGQGRKNEQFF
len: 15
j_gene: TRBJ2-1
d_gene: TRBD1
abundance: NA
v_gene: TRBV7-9

CDR3nt: TGTGCCAGTAGTATCCGCGGGACGTTGGTCTATGGCTACACCTTC
CDR3aa: CASSIRGTLVYGYTF
len: 15
j_gene: TRBJ1-2
d_gene: NA
abundance: few
v_gene: TRBV19

CDR3nt: TGTGCCAGCAGCTCTGCCTCAACTCACTACACCTTC
CDR3aa: CASSSASTHYTF
len: 12
j_gene: TRBJ1-2
d_gene: NA
abundance: few
v_gene: TRBV5-4

CDR3nt: TGTGCCAGCTCGGACGGATATAATTCACCCCTCCACTTT
CDR3aa: CASSDGYNSPLHF
len: 13
j_gene: TRBJ1-6
d_gene: NA
abundance: once
v_gene: TRBV18

CDR3nt: TGTGCCAGCAGCCCGAGCGGGCGGGTTGGGACCTTC
CDR3aa: CASSPSGRVGTF
len: 12
j_gene: TRBJ1-2
d_gene: NA
abundance: once
v_gene: TRBV9